This T cell receptor beta chain was identified during a study of CD8 T cells in Susac syndrome (dated by TCRdb to the late 2010s). A note on the overall study: The study used repertoire sequencing to test whether antigen drove CD8+ T cell activation and differentiation in Susac syndrome. Study-level results and caveats: The TCR sequencing and HLA analysis was acknowledged to have included a relatively small number of individuals.

RNA was extracted using the RNeasy kit, and roughly 0.5 to 1 ug of the RNA was reverse transcribed with random hexamers. TCR beta CDR3 regions were amplified with the immunoSEQ multiplex PCR assay covering 54 Vbeta and 13 Jbeta segments. Bias from PCR amplification was corrected by using a synthetic template baseline for primer optimization and for computational correction. Under the source paper's analysis protocol: Reads were assigned to V, D and J genes according to IMGT and analyzed in immunoSEQ Analyzer, with only productive sequences retained. To calculate clonality, Shannon entropy was normalized by log2 of the number of productive unique sequences and then subtracted from one. For each patient and control, public and private clones were evaluated within the 100 most prevalent clones. Clones were defined as Susac-specific when absent from the healthy and MS cohorts, from some 1,100 published viral clones and from other ImmuneACCESS disease sequences. Through fastp at Q25 and MiXCR, TCRdb rebuilt clones from the public reads, retaining in-frame beta chains. Rows with a matching CDR3 protein are joined into one entry that keeps the most common DNA and genes. The V and J calls follow TCRdb's processing rather than the paper's. The sample table shows about 180,000 distinct CDR3 sequences, and more than 90% are seen once. Together, the top ten hold 0.093% of the sample.

V and J are truncated by 3 bases and 6 bases respectively, leaving an intervening sequence of 14 bases. The CDR3 measures 14 amino acids from cysteine to phenylalanine. The sequence is cut down to CDR3 DNA, 42 bases in frame from base 1. The germline V gene gives CDR1 as SGHDN and CDR2 as FVKESK. Peripheral blood CD8+ and CD4+ T cells from healthy donors, Susac syndrome patients and multiple sclerosis patients were profiled by high-throughput TCR beta sequencing. Treatment-naive patients with stable or active relapsing-remitting disease fulfilling revised McDonald criteria were used as multiple sclerosis controls. Bulk CD8+ and CD4+ T cells were purified by magnetic negative isolation, whereas CD8+ TEMRA cells were enriched by FACS. Blood was drawn into EDTA tubes, processed within 24 hours, and PBMCs were isolated by density gradient centrifugation. PBMCs destined for TCR sequencing were cryopreserved in liquid nitrogen and later thawed in a 37 °C water bath. The sorted or isolated CD4+, CD8+ and CD8+ TEMRA cells reached a purity of at least 90%.

As concerns this clonotype: Its antigen is currently not known. It has no much larger one-base neighbor in the sample; base qualities were not kept.

The TCR was taken from a human donor with multiple sclerosis. The specimen was CD4+ T cells from PBMCs. Recombination connected TRBV14 to TRBJ1-2; the D gene is unclear. The base sequence is TGTGCCAGCAGCCACCTAACCGGGAAAGATGGCTACACCTTC. Protein translation: CASSHLTGKDGYTF. Joined to the reference TRBV14 and TRBJ1-2 proteins, this CDR3 gives the full variable domain: EAGVTQFPSHSVIEKGQTVTLRCDPISGHDNLYWYRRVMGKEIKFLLHFVKESKQDESGMPNNRFLAERTGGTYSTLKVQPAELEDSGVYFCASSHLTGKDGYTFGSGTRLTVV.